Included here is one T cell receptor (beta chain) sequence, with context. RNA totalling about 0.5 to 1 ug underwent reverse transcription with random hexamers. TCRdb analysed the immunoSEQ multiplex PCR reads with MiXCR anew, one entry per CDR3 protein. The sample has fewer than 350,000 distinct CDR3 sequences, 70% to 90% seen once. This entry comes from a study of CD8 T cells in Susac syndrome. The germline V gene encodes CDR1 MNHEY and CDR2 SVGEGT. CDR3 length equals 17 residues. The V segment lost 6 bases and the J segment 4 bases; nucleotides outside the gene matches: 14. The chain joins TRBV6-2 or TRBV6-3 to TRBJ2-1; 8 nucleotides match TRBD2. This receptor was identified in a human donor with multiple sclerosis. Input material: CD8+ T cells from PBMCs. The CDR3, as DNA: TGTGCCAGCAGCCCCATTCAGCGGGAGTTGGGGTACAATGAGCAGTTCTTC. Its protein product is CASSPIQRELGYNEQFF.